A selection of T cell receptor beta chains follows, all from one sample in a study of glioma-infiltrating T cells after dendritic cell vaccination. Clones were read by immunoSEQ multiplex PCR, and TCRdb kept only the in-frame ones, dropping some. The sample has about 73,000 clones, roughly 82% seen once. The sequenced sample was blood, obtained before dendritic cell vaccination. These receptors came from a human donor with glioblastoma. Each CDR3 is given with its conserved first and last residue. The D gene is left open where the match is weak. Only some rows state a clone size, as once, few, many or a class for expanded clones.

j_call	v_call	d_call	clone_size	cdr3_nt	cdr3_aa
TRBJ2-1	TRBV4-1	TRBD2	-	TGCGCCAGCAGCCTTTACCTTAGCGGGGGTTCCTACAATGAGCAGTTCTTC	CASSLYLSGGSYNEQFF
TRBJ1-4	TRBV2	TRBD1	-	TGTGCCAGCGATTCCGGGACAGGAGGTGAAAAACTGTTTTTT	CASDSGTGGEKLFF
TRBJ2-1	TRBV15	-	few	TGTGCCACCAGCAGAGTCGGCAAGGAGACCAATGAGCAGTTCTTC	CATSRVGKETNEQFF
TRBJ1-1	TRBV9	TRBD1	-	TGTGCCAGCAGCGTAGAAGGGCGGACAGGCAACACTGAAGCTTTCTTT	CASSVEGRTGNTEAFF
TRBJ1-2	TRBV5-5	-	-	TGTGCCAGCAGCTTGGAGTATTCAGGGGTCTATGGCTACACCTTC	CASSLEYSGVYGYTF
TRBJ2-1	TRBV19	TRBD1	-	TGTGCCAGTAGTATCGAGGGGGCCGCCACCGGGAATGAGCAGTTCTTC	CASSIEGAATGNEQFF
TRBJ1-2	TRBV6-5	TRBD1	-	TGTGCCAGCAGACCGACAGGGACCCACTATGGCTACACCTTC	CASRPTGTHYGYTF
TRBJ1-2	TRBV30	TRBD1	-	TGTGCCTGGAGTGTACACGGACAGGGCTATGGCTACACCTTC	CAWSVHGQGYGYTF
TRBJ1-3	TRBV19	-	few	TGTGCCAGTAGCCCGGGAGGGATCTCTGGAAACACCATATATTTT	CASSPGGISGNTIYF
TRBJ1-2	TRBV30	-	-	TGTGCCTGGATACCGCTTGGTGAGGGCAACTATGGCTACACCTTC	CAWIPLGEGNYGYTF
TRBJ2-3	TRBV7-3	TRBD2	-	TGTGCCAGCAGCTTAATTGGGGAGGGGAGCACAGATACGCAGTATTTT	CASSLIGEGSTDTQYF
TRBJ1-4	TRBV10-3	-	-	TGTGCCATCAGTAGACAGGCCGGGGCGGGCGAAAAACTGTTTTTT	CAISRQAGAGEKLFF
TRBJ2-5	TRBV5-4	TRBD1	-	TGTGCCAGCAGCTCACGACAGGGATCCGGGGAGACCCAGTACTTC	CASSSRQGSGETQYF
TRBJ2-2	TRBV27	-	few	TGTGCCAGCAGCCGCGGGGGCGCGGGCACCGGGGAGCTGTTTTTT	CASSRGGAGTGELFF
TRBJ2-5	TRBV15	-	-	TGTGCCACCAGCAGAGGGCCAAACGGGAGAACTCAAGAGACCCAGTACTTC	CATSRGPNGRTQETQYF
TRBJ1-2	TRBV27	-	-	TGTGCCAGCAGCTCTCTTGGGCGAGGGAAGGGCTACACCTTC	CASSSLGRGKGYTF
TRBJ2-2	TRBV12-2	-	-	TGTGCAAGTCGCTTAGAACAGGGGGCGGTCACCGGGGAGCTGTTTTTT	CASRLEQGAVTGELFF
TRBJ1-5	TRBV28	TRBD1	-	TGTGCCAGCAGCCGCCTCGGAAATCAGGGGGGCAATCAGCCCCAGCATTTT	CASSRLGNQGGNQPQHF
TRBJ1-5	TRBV15	-	-	TGTGCCACCAGCAGAGATTTAGGAGGGGGCAATCAGCCCCAGCATTTT	CATSRDLGGGNQPQHF
TRBJ2-5	TRBV25-1	-	-	TGTGCCAGCAGTGGGACAGTAGAGACCCAGTACTTC	CASSGTVETQYF
TRBJ1-1	TRBV14	-	-	TGTGCCAGCAGCCGTTTGGTTGGGGAGACAGGCTTCAACACTGAAGCTTTCTTT	CASSRLVGETGFNTEAFF
TRBJ2-3	TRBV2	TRBD2	-	TGTGCCAGCAGGGGGATAGCGGGGACTAGCACAGATACGCAGTATTTT	CASRGIAGTSTDTQYF
TRBJ1-1	TRBV6-5	-	-	TGTGCCAGCAGTTACGGCGGGACCGGACGGCCTGGGGCGGCTTTCTTT	CASSYGGTGRPGAAFF
TRBJ1-2	TRBV27	TRBD1	-	TGTGCCAGCAGTTTTGGGACAGGGGAAAGAAATGGCTACACCTTC	CASSFGTGERNGYTF
TRBJ1-1	TRBV11-2	-	-	TGTGCCAGCAGCTCCTCTACACAGGGCACTGAAGCTTTCTTT	CASSSSTQGTEAFF
TRBJ2-3	TRBV5-1	-	-	TGCGCCAGCAGCGTGTGGTCCTACGCCTTGTCGAGCACAGATACGCAGTATTTT	CASSVWSYALSSTDTQYF
TRBJ1-2	TRBV15	-	few	TGTGCCACCAGCTCAGGGGAGCCTACCTATGGCTACACCTTC	CATSSGEPTYGYTF
TRBJ2-2	TRBV4-2	-	-	TGTGCCAGCAGCCAAGATAGGGGACAGAACACCGGGGAGCTGTTTTTT	CASSQDRGQNTGELFF
TRBJ1-1	TRBV10-3	-	-	TGTGCCATCAGCCGCGGTTCCTTCAAAAACATGAACACTGAAGCTTTCTTT	CAISRGSFKNMNTEAFF
TRBJ1-1	TRBV6-5	TRBD1	-	TGTGCCAGCAGTCCGCGGACAGGGAACACTGAAGCTTTCTTT	CASSPRTGNTEAFF
TRBJ2-7	TRBV23-1	-	-	TGCGCCAGCAGTCAAAGAGGCTTTACGAGCGAGCAGTACTTC	CASSQRGFTSEQYF
TRBJ2-1	TRBV7-2	-	once	TGTGCCAGCAGCAGCCGGGACAATGAGCAGTTCTTC	CASSSRDNEQFF
TRBJ2-7	TRBV6-1	-	-	TGTGCCAGCAGTGGGCATTACGAGCAGTACTTC	CASSGHYEQYF
TRBJ2-1	TRBV5-1	TRBD1	-	TGCGCCAGCACCGAACAGGGGACCCCCTACAATGAGCAGTTCTTC	CASTEQGTPYNEQFF
TRBJ1-1	TRBV19	TRBD1	-	TGTGCCAGTAGTATAGGGACAGGTTTCGGAGCTTTCTTT	CASSIGTGFGAFF
TRBJ2-2	TRBV5-6	-	-	TGTGCCAGCAGCTCCTTAAATGGGCAGGGAAACACCGGGGAGCTGTTTTTT	CASSSLNGQGNTGELFF
TRBJ2-7	TRBV19	-	once	TGTGCCAGTAGTATAGTTGAGGGGGCCTACGAGCAGTACTTC	CASSIVEGAYEQYF
TRBJ1-4	TRBV5-1	-	-	TGCGCCAGCAGCTCGACGGGACAAGGCGAAAAACTGTTTTTT	CASSSTGQGEKLFF
TRBJ1-5	TRBV19	-	-	TGTGCCAGTAGTATGGCTCAGGGTGGGAATCAGCCCCAGCATTTT	CASSMAQGGNQPQHF
TRBJ2-7	TRBV6-6	TRBD1	-	TGTGCCAGCAGTTACTCGAGCGGACAGGGTTACGAGCAGTACTTC	CASSYSSGQGYEQYF
TRBJ1-6	TRBV27	TRBD1	-	TGTGCCAGCGGCCGCACGACAGGGTTTTATAATTCACCCCTCCACTTT	CASGRTTGFYNSPLHF
TRBJ1-1	TRBV5-1	-	-	TGCGCCAGCAGCTTGGGGGAGAGGAACACTGAAGCTTTCTTT	CASSLGERNTEAFF
TRBJ2-7	TRBV19	-	-	TGTGCCAGTAGTAAGACTCCCTACGAGCAGTACTTC	CASSKTPYEQYF
TRBJ1-1	TRBV7-2	-	-	TGTGCCAGCAGCTTTCGCAGGGGACCGAACACTGAAGCTTTCTTT	CASSFRRGPNTEAFF
TRBJ2-2	TRBV2	-	-	TGTGCCAGCAGTGAAGGGGGCGGGAACACCGGGGAGCTGTTTTTT	CASSEGGGNTGELFF
TRBJ1-1	TRBV21-1	-	-	TGTGCCAGCTTCCCGAGTGAGGGCCGGGGATGGACTGAAGCTTTCTTT	CASFPSEGRGWTEAFF
TRBJ2-1	TRBV30	TRBD2	-	TGTGCCTGGAGTGTAGGTCCGGGGAGGGAGTTCTTC	CAWSVGPGREFF
TRBJ1-1	TRBV10-2	-	few	TGCGCCACCAACAACGCGGAGAACACTGAAGCTTTCTTT	CATNNAENTEAFF
TRBJ1-6	TRBV19	TRBD1	-	TGTGCCAGTAGTAGCTCTCCGGGACAGGCAATTCAAGCCCTCCACTTT	CASSSSPGQAIQALHF
TRBJ1-5	TRBV13	-	-	TGTGCCAGCAGCTTAGGCGGGGGTAACCAGCCCCAGCATTTT	CASSLGGGNQPQHF
TRBJ2-6	TRBV18	TRBD1	-	TGTGCCAGCTCCCAAACCCAGGGACAGCTCAGCTCTGGGGCCAACGTCCTGACTTTC	CASSQTQGQLSSGANVLTF
TRBJ2-5	TRBV5-1	TRBD2	-	TGCGCCAGCAGGCCCGGGACTAGCGGGAGGGCCATCTCGGAGACCCAGTACTTC	CASRPGTSGRAISETQYF
TRBJ1-5	TRBV6-5	TRBD1	few	TGTGCCAGCAGTTTAGGACAGGGAGGCAATCAGCCCCAGCATTTT	CASSLGQGGNQPQHF
TRBJ1-2	TRBV14	-	-	TGTGCCAGCAGGCCTATGTCTGCTAACTATGGCTACACCTTC	CASRPMSANYGYTF
TRBJ2-5	TRBV5-1	TRBD1	-	TGCGCCAGCAGCCGGGGACAGCAAGAGACCCAGTACTTC	CASSRGQQETQYF